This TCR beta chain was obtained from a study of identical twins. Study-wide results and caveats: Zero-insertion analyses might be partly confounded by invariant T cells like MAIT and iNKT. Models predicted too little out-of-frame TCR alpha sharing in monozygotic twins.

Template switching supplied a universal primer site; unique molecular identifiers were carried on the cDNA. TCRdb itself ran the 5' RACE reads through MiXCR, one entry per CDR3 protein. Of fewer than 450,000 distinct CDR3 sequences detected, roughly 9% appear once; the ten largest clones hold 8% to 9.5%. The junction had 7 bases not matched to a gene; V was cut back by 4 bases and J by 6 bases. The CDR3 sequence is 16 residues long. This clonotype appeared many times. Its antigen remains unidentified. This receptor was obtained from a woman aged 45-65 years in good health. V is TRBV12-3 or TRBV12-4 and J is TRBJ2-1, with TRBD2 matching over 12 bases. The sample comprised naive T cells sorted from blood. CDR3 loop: CASSSSSGRALNEQFF. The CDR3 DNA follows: TGTGCCAGCAGTTCCTCTAGCGGGAGGGCCCTCAATGAGCAGTTCTTC.